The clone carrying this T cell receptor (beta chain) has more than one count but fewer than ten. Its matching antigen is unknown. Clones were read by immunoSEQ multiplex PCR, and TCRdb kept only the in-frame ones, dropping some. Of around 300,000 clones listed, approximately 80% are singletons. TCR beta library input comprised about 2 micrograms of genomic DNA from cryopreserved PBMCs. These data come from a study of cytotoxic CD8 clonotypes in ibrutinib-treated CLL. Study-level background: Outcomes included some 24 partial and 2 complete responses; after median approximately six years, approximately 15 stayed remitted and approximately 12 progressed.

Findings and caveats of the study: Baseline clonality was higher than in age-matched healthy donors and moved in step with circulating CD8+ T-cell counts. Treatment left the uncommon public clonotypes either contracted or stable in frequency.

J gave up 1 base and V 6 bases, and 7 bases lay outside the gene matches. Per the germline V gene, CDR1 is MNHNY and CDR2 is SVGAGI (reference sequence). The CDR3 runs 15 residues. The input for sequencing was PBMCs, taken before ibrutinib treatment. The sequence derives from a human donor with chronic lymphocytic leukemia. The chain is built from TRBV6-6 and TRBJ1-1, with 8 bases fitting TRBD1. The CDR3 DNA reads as TGTGCCAGCAGCCAGAACAGGGGGTGGAACACTGAAGCTTTCTTT. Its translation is CASSQNRGWNTEAFF.